The TCR beta chain described here comes from a study of blood T cell repertoires in COVID-19 (dated by TCRdb to about 2020). At the level of the whole study: Samples covering the acute and convalescent phases of COVID-19 were provided by collaborators in the United States, Italy and Spain. The prospective study material was composed of cDNA or gDNA derived from T cells, B-cell-depleted T cells, or PBMCs. Deeply sampled blood TCRbeta repertoires from subjects exposed to, actively infected with, or recovered from COVID-19 were included in the dataset. A freely available public database, intended as a resource for researchers studying the immune response to SARS-CoV-2, is where the repertoires were released. Samples were obtained from the ongoing ImmuneRACE study (first 160 participants) and from approximately 1,200 subjects provided by 6 global collaborators. Nearly every sample came with metadata listing a de-identified subject ID, COVID-19 status, age in years and sex. HLA class I and class II types, where available, came from metadata supplied by the sample provider rather than from assay-based typing. Beyond this particular receptor, the publication reports: The quantity of clinical and demographic metadata differed by source and by participant and was supplied without curation.

TCRbeta CDR3 regions were amplified from genomic DNA by means of the immunoSEQ Assay, a bias-controlled multiplex PCR. In the original analysis: Within the assay, amplification of reference gene primers was used to estimate how many nucleated cells each sample contained. Sequence reads were collapsed and filtered to measure the absolute abundance of every unique TCRbeta CDR3 rearrangement. For each sample, productive Simpson clonality was calculated as the square root of Simpson's diversity index across productive rearrangements. Entries here come from immuneACCESS through TCRdb and include only in-frame sequences with V and J called. Some clones fail to appear in such tables; in the studies checked, an unresolved V gene covers under half of the shortfall, and the cause of the remainder is unknown. V, J and clone size are taken as reported in that table, and D and trimming were inferred from the DNA itself. For this sample the table gives 490,000 or so clones, of which 80% to 90% were detected only once. Approximately 8.3% of the sample is in the top ten clones.

Details on this clone: The antigen it binds to is not known. Nothing much larger sits one base from this clone, and base qualities are not available.

In the prospective study, participants were roughly 18 to 100 years old, resided in about two dozen geographic areas of the United States, and were enrolled through a virtual design. To assign participants to cohorts, the prospective study relied on clinical history that participants themselves reported in a screening survey and a study questionnaire. For ImmuneRACE Cohort 3, a participant was defined as recovered based on two consecutive negative NP/OP PCR tests, clearance by a healthcare professional, or resolution of symptoms. In the prospective study, whole blood, serum and a nasopharyngeal or oropharyngeal swab were collected from each participant by mobile phlebotomists. Over a 2-month period, participants in the prospective study had the option of providing additional blood draws and questionnaires. Before DNA extraction, prospective study blood samples were shipped either frozen or at room temperature.

CDR1 and CDR2, looked up from the germline V gene, are SGHRS and YFSETQ. Inclusive of the bounding cysteine and phenylalanine, the CDR3 is 15 residues long. Only CDR3 DNA remains: 45 bases, in frame from the first base. Trimming removed 0 bases from V and 5 bases from J, leaving 11 bases between the germline ends. Sample: PBMCs or T cells enriched from blood (not recorded which). The sequence derives from a woman aged 55-75 years who had recovered from COVID-19. This chain is built from TRBV5-1 and TRBJ2-2; TRBD1 could be the D gene, as 6 bases match. The DNA reads TGCGCCAGCAGCTTGGTTGGGACACTTACCGGGGAGCTGTTTTTT. Translated, this is CASSLVGTLTGELFF.